Listed below are T cell receptor beta chains from one sample, sequenced in a study. TCRdb re-derived calls from the RT-PCR reads in MiXCR, one entry per CDR3 protein. The table records more than 600,000 distinct CDR3 sequences, approximately 15% of them present only once. Sequencing input: memory CD4+ T cells from blood. These receptors all come from a female donor in good health, serving as a healthy control. CDR3s include the opening cysteine and the closing phenylalanine or tryptophan. D genes are given only for firm matches.

CDR3,D,J,V
CASSLAGLAGEKQYF,TRBD2,TRBJ2-7,TRBV7-2
CSARDSRRSPSGELFF,.,TRBJ2-2,TRBV20-1
CATSRDRGSNYGYTF,.,TRBJ1-2,TRBV15
CASSRTGGRDNEQFF,.,TRBJ2-1,TRBV19
CASSPLPQGAKQFF,TRBD1,TRBJ2-1,TRBV6-4
CASSPKDRERETQYF,TRBD1,TRBJ2-5,TRBV5-1
CASSLGGQADTQYF,TRBD1,TRBJ2-3,TRBV5-1
CASSLGQGNLVRLFF,.,TRBJ2-1,TRBV7-9
CSARRVTTNEQFF,.,TRBJ2-1,TRBV20-1
CASRRDSRNIQYF,TRBD1,TRBJ2-4,TRBV6-5
CASSLSYGGADTQYF,TRBD2,TRBJ2-3,TRBV7-2
CASSFQAGMGETQYF,.,TRBJ2-5,TRBV5-1
CATSRQNNSPLHF,.,TRBJ1-6,TRBV15
CASSSILGNTEAFF,.,TRBJ1-1,TRBV7-9
CASSLIPVAGAEQFF,TRBD2,TRBJ2-1,TRBV27
CSAREYLAGGSYNEQFF,TRBD2,TRBJ2-1,TRBV20-1
CASSEPGGFATQYF,.,TRBJ2-5,TRBV6-1
CASRPQGGTDTQYF,TRBD1,TRBJ2-3,TRBV2
CASSVDFSGYNEQFF,.,TRBJ2-1,TRBV9
CSAKGPNYEQYF,.,TRBJ2-7,TRBV20-1
CASSLSRGDDYGYTF,.,TRBJ1-2,TRBV5-5
CSVGESPDGHYEQYF,.,TRBJ2-7,TRBV29-1
CSVVRQRYGYTF,.,TRBJ1-2,TRBV29-1
CASSLDTGTMKAFF,.,TRBJ1-1,TRBV5-1
CSVGGGRVGNSYEQYF,TRBD2,TRBJ2-7,TRBV29-1
CASSREYQETQYF,.,TRBJ2-5,TRBV7-7
CASSQTLVGELFF,.,TRBJ2-2,TRBV12-3/TRBV12-4
CAVRGGAPNEKLFF,.,TRBJ1-4,TRBV28
CASSQDRGSSYNSPLHF,.,TRBJ1-6,TRBV4-3
CAIAGGGAPDTQYF,TRBD2,TRBJ2-3,TRBV10-3
CASSLGDFYNEQYF,.,TRBJ2-7,TRBV5-1
CASSWAGVVNEQFF,TRBD2,TRBJ2-1,TRBV7-9
CAISELTASSYEQYF,.,TRBJ2-7,TRBV10-3
CSARAGGSTGELFF,TRBD2,TRBJ2-2,TRBV20-1
CASSLFTRGTGYSYEQYF,TRBD1,TRBJ2-7,TRBV28
CASSLGDPGQGKEKLFF,TRBD1,TRBJ1-4,TRBV5-1
CASSQDRGQMAFF,TRBD1,TRBJ1-1,TRBV7-8
CASSYAGSRSYEQYF,.,TRBJ2-7,TRBV6-2/TRBV6-3
CASSLAGYRTEAFF,.,TRBJ1-1,TRBV7-2
CASSELRRTPYNEQFF,.,TRBJ2-1,TRBV6-2/TRBV6-3
CASSFPSGMNTQYF,TRBD2,TRBJ2-3,TRBV28
CASSTGDLRNYGYTF,.,TRBJ1-2,TRBV5-1
CASRSLAASYNEQFF,TRBD2,TRBJ2-1,TRBV6-5
CASSFRTGGYEQYF,TRBD1,TRBJ2-7,TRBV27
CASSLRDLGYEQYF,.,TRBJ2-7,TRBV5-1
CATSDPGQDFNQPQHF,.,TRBJ1-5,TRBV24-1
CASSLVVANEQFF,.,TRBJ2-1,TRBV7-2
CSASTVAGGRSDTQYF,TRBD2,TRBJ2-3,TRBV20-1
CASSLTGVYGYTF,TRBD1,TRBJ1-2,TRBV4-3
CASSVGTGWRETQYF,TRBD1,TRBJ2-5,TRBV11-2
CSARGDYRGLGNQPQHF,TRBD1,TRBJ1-5,TRBV20-1
CASSYIQGSVEQYF,.,TRBJ2-7,TRBV5-6
CASSRTSGGMSTDTQYF,TRBD2,TRBJ2-3,TRBV11-2
CASSSSGLSGNTIYF,.,TRBJ1-3,TRBV7-9
CASSSYMNTEAFF,.,TRBJ1-1,TRBV27
CSARSPSGFSSYNEQFF,.,TRBJ2-1,TRBV20-1
CASGPTGGYTEAFF,TRBD1,TRBJ1-1,TRBV28
CASSLRWPIWTGNEQFF,TRBD1,TRBJ2-1,TRBV7-2
CASSLSSGRSDTQYF,TRBD2,TRBJ2-3,TRBV7-2
CASSSFGTSKGTDTQYF,TRBD2,TRBJ2-3,TRBV7-6